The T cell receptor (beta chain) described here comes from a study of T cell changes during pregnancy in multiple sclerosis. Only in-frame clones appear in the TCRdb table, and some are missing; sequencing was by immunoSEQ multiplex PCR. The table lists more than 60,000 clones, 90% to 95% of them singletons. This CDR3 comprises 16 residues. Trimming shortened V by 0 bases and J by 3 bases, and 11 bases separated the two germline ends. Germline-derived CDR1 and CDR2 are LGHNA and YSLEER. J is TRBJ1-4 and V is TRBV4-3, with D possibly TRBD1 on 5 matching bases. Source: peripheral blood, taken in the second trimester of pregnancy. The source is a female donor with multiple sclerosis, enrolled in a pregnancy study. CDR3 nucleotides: TGCGCCAGCAGCCAAGACCCCCAGGGTGCTAATGAAAAACTGTTTTTT. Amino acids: CASSQDPQGANEKLFF.